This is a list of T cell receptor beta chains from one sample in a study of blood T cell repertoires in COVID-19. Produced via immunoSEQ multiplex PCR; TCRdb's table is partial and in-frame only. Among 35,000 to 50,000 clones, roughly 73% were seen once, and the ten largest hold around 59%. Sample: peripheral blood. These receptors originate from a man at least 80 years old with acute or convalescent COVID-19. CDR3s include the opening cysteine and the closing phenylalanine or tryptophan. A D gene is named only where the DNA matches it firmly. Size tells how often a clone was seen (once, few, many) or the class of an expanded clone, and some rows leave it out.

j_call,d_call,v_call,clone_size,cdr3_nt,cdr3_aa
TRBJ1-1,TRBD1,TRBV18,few,TGTGCCAGCTCAAACCGGGACAGGGACGCTGAAGCTTTCTTT,CASSNRDRDAEAFF
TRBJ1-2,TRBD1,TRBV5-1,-,TGCGCCAGCAGCCCGGGACAGGGACCCTATGGCTACACCTTC,CASSPGQGPYGYTF
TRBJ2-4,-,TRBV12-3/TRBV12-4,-,TGTGCCAGCAGCAAGGAGGGGTACATTCAGTACTTC,CASSKEGYIQYF
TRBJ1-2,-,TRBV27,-,TGTGCCAGCAGTCCTACAGGGCCTAACTATGGCTACACCTTC,CASSPTGPNYGYTF
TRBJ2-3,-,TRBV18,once,TGTGCCAGCTCACCACACATATTGCCAGATACGCAGTATTTT,CASSPHILPDTQYF
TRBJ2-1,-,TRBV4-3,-,TGCGCCAGCAGCCAAGAACTTACTCTCTCCTACAATGAGCAGTTCTTC,CASSQELTLSYNEQFF
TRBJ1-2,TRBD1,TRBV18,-,TGTGCCAGCTCACCACAGGACAGGTACAATGGCTACACCTTC,CASSPQDRYNGYTF
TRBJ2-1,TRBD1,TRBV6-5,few,TGTGCCACTATCAGGGGAGGGACAGGGGACAATGAGCAGTTCTTC,CATIRGGTGDNEQFF
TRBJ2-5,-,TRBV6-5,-,TGTGCCAGCAGCGTAACGGGGTTCGCACGGGAGACCCAGTACTTC,CASSVTGFARETQYF
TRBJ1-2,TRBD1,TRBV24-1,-,TGTGCCACGCAGGGACAGACTAACTATGGCTACACCTTC,CATQGQTNYGYTF
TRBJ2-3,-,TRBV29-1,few,TGCAGCGTTGCGTTGAGGAGGACAGATACGCAGTATTTT,CSVALRRTDTQYF
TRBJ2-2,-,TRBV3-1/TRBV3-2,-,TGTGCCAGTAAAAAAGCTCTGAACACCGGGGAGCTGTTTTTT,CASKKALNTGELFF
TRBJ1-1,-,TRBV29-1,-,TGCAGCGTTACACAGGGTAGGAACACTGAAGCTTTCTTT,CSVTQGRNTEAFF
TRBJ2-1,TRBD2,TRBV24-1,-,TGTGCCACCAGTGATGGGACTAGCGGGGCCTACAATGAGCAGTTCTTC,CATSDGTSGAYNEQFF
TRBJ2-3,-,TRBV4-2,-,TGTGCCAGCAGCCAAGCTGCGAATACGCAGTATTTT,CASSQAANTQYF
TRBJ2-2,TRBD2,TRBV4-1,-,TGCGCCAGCAGCTCACGACTAGCGGGAGGTCCCGGGGAGCTGTTTTTT,CASSSRLAGGPGELFF
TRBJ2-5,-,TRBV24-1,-,TGTGCCACCAGTGACCCCCTAGAGCGGGCCCGGGAGACCCAGTACTTC,CATSDPLERARETQYF
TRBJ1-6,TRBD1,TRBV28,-,TGTGCCAGCAGCCCGGGACAGCCTTATAATTCACCCCTCCACTTT,CASSPGQPYNSPLHF
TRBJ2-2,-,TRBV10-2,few,TGCGCCAGCAGTGGACTAGAGGGCCTCACCGGGGAGCTGTTTTTT,CASSGLEGLTGELFF
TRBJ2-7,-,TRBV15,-,TGTGCCACCAGCAGACCCGGACTCCCACTCTACGAGCAGTACTTC,CATSRPGLPLYEQYF
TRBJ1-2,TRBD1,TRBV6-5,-,TGTGCCAGCTCCTTTTCCGGGACAGGGCCTCTCTTC,CASSFSGTGPLF
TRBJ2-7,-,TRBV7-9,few,TGTGCCAGCAGCTTAGCGTCGCAGGGGAAAGGAACCTACGAGCAGTACTTC,CASSLASQGKGTYEQYF
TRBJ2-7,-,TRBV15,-,TGTGCCACCAGCAGAGATGTTACAGGACGGGAGCAGTACTTC,CATSRDVTGREQYF
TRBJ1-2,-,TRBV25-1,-,TGTGCCAGCAGTGAACTAGGTGGCTACACCTTC,CASSELGGYTF
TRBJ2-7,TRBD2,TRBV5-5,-,TGTGCCAGCAGCCCACAGACTAGCGGGAGGGCTAACGAGCAGTACTTC,CASSPQTSGRANEQYF
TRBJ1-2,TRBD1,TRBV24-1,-,TGTGCCACCAGTGGGACAGGGGGCGCCGGAAATGGCTACACCTTC,CATSGTGGAGNGYTF
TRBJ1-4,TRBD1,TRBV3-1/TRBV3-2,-,TGTGCCAGCAGCCTGGGGACAGGGGGCTTGGAAAAACTGTTTTTT,CASSLGTGGLEKLFF
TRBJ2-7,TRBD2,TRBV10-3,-,TGTGCCATCAGTGAGGGACTAGCGGGAGGCCACGAGCAGTACTTC,CAISEGLAGGHEQYF
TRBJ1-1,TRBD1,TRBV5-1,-,TGCGCCAGCAACTCGCAGGGGGTACTCGTGAACACTGAAGCTTTCTTT,CASNSQGVLVNTEAFF
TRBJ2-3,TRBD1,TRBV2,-,TGTGCCAGCACCTTAGACAGGGGAACAGATACGCAGTATTTT,CASTLDRGTDTQYF
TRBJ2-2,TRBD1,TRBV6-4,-,TGTGCCAGCAGAACGACAGGGTCCACCGGGGAGCTGTTTTTT,CASRTTGSTGELFF
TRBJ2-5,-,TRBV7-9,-,TGTGCCAGCAGCCCTGGACAGCGAGAGACCCAGTACTTC,CASSPGQRETQYF
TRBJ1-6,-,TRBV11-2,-,TGTGCCAGCAGCTTGAGACAGATTAATTCACCCCTCCACTTT,CASSLRQINSPLHF
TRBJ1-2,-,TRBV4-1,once,TGCGCCAGCAGCTTCAAGGCCGGGCCCGGGGATGGCTACACCTTC,CASSFKAGPGDGYTF
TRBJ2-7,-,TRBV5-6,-,TGTGCCAGCAGCTCGCGGGGTGAGCAGTACTTC,CASSSRGEQYF
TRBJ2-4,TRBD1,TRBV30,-,TGTGCCTGGAGTGTGCAGGGGGACATTCAGTACTTC,CAWSVQGDIQYF
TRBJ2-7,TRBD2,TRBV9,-,TGTGCCAGCAGCTCCCGCGGGGGTTGGGAGCAGTACTTC,CASSSRGGWEQYF